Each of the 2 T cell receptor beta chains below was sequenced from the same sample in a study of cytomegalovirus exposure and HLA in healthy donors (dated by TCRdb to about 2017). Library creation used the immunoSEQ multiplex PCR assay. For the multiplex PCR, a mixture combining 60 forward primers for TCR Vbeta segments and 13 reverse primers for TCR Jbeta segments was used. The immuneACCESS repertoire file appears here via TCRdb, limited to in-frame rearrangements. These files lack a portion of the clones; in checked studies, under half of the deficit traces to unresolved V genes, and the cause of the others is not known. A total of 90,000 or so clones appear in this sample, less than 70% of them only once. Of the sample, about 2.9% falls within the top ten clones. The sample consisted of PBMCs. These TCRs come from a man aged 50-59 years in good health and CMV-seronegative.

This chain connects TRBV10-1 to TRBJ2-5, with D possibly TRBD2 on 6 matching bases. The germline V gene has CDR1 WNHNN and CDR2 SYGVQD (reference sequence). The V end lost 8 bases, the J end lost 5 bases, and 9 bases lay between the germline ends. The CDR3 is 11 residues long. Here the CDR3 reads CASGRGETQYF. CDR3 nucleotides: TGCGCCAGCGGACGGGGGGAGACCCAGTACTTC.

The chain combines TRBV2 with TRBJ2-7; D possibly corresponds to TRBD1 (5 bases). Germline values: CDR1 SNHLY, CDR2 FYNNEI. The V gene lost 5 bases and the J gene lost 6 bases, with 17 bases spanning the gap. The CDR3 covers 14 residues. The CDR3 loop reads CASSPRVGDPEQYF. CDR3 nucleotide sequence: TGTGCCAGCAGTCCCAGGGTTGGGGATCCCGAGCAGTACTTC.